The sample holds many counts of the clone carrying this TCR beta chain. Antigen unknown. This record belongs to a study of T cells in Graves' hyperthyroidism and ophthalmopathy. Study-level results: Blood also carried most thyroid clonotypes expanded above 0.001.

RNA transcripts were the template for amplifying TCR beta CDR3 regions. Primed by the HTBI set, a first-round RT-PCR was run on the TCR CDR3. Each CDR3 protein is one row after TCRdb ran MiXCR on the multiplex PCR reads. The table lists 500,000 or so distinct CDR3 sequences, 15% to 20% of them singletons. Lactation, pregnancy, other autoimmune disease or uncontrolled infection excluded patients. Input material: blood. The TCR comes from a woman between 18 and 30 years old with Graves' ophthalmopathy.

The CDR3 coding sequence is TGTGCCAGCAGCTTCGGACCGAGCTCCTACAATGAGCAGTTCTTC. Translation gives CASSFGPSSYNEQFF. The chain is built from TRBV5-6 and TRBJ2-1, with D unclear. The CDR3 has 15 amino acids. Per the germline V gene, CDR1 is SGHDT and CDR2 is YYEEEE. Trimming cost V 2 bases and J 0 bases, with 9 bases left between them. Based on the CDR3 plus reference TRBV5-6 and TRBJ2-1, the full variable domain is DAGVTQSPTHLIKTRGQQVTLRCSPKSGHDTVSWYQQALGQGPQFIFQYYEEEERQRGNFPDRFSGHQFPNYSSELNVNALLLGDSALYLCASSFGPSSYNEQFFGPGTRLTVL.